Shown below are 5 T cell receptor beta chains from a single sample sequenced in a study of CD8+ T cells in alopecia areata. Extracted RNA was reverse transcribed, and the resulting cDNA served as sequencing template. Here immunoSEQ multiplex PCR was the method, and the copy in TCRdb shows in-frame clones only, minus some. In the table there are over 150,000 clones, roughly 50% of which are singletons. Sequenced: CD8+ T cells sorted from blood. Receptors originate from a human donor in good health.

This clone was observed a few times. The chain couples TRBV30 to TRBJ2-1, with 8 bases lining up with TRBD2. The CDR3 is 16 amino acids. The V gene end was trimmed by 1 base and the J gene end by 5 bases; junction bases not matched to a gene: 10. The germline V gene has CDR1 GTSNPN and CDR2 SVGIG (reference sequence). The CDR3 region is CAWSGGGGLENNEQFF. CDR3 coding DNA: TGTGCCTGGAGTGGTGGTGGGGGACTAGAGAACAATGAGCAGTTCTTC. Combining the CDR3 with reference TRBV30 and TRBJ2-1 gives the whole variable domain SQTIHQWPATLVQPVGSPLSLECTVEGTSNPNLYWYRQAAGRGLQLLFYSVGIGQISSEVPQNLSASRPQDRQFILSSKKLLLSDSGFYLCAWSGGGGLENNEQFFGPGTRLTVL.

The CDR3 DNA sequence: TGTGCCAGCAGTGCTCCTTGGAACACTGAAGCTTTCTTT. Amino acids: CASSAPWNTEAFF. The chain links TRBV27 to TRBJ1-1; no reliable D call. This CDR3 is 13 amino acids long. The germline V gene encodes CDR1 MNHEY and CDR2 SMNVEV (reference sequence). Trimming left V 5 bases short and J 1 base short, with 8 bases between.

This clone was seen a few times. The rearrangement uses TRBV6-6 and TRBJ2-7, with 7 positions matching TRBD2. CDR1 MNHNY and CDR2 SVGAGI come from the germline V gene (reference sequence). This CDR3 contains 15 residues. With V trimmed by 4 bases and J by 7 bases, 13 bases remained unmatched. The CDR3 DNA reads TGTGCCAGCAGTTTATCGGGGGGACTGGTTGGGGAGCAGTACTTC. Translation: CASSLSGGLVGEQYF.

This chain links TRBV7-9 with TRBJ2-2; 7 bases match TRBD1. The CDR3 contains 15 residues. Germline V gene lookup returns CDR1 SEHNR and CDR2 FQNEAQ (reference sequence). The V segment lost 5 bases and the J segment 9 bases; nucleotides outside the gene matches: 12. DNA for the CDR3: TGTGCCAGCAGCCCACACACAGGGGATGCCAGGGAGCTGTTTTTT. Amino acid sequence: CASSPHTGDARELFF.

In its sample, this clone was seen a few times. The rearrangement links TRBV7-6 to TRBJ2-7; TRBD1 is a possible D gene (5 bases). The germline V gene encodes CDR1 SGHVS and CDR2 FNYEAQ. CDR3 size: 13 residues. The germline V and J ends were trimmed by 6 bases and 0 bases, with 9 bases remaining between them. DNA of the CDR3: TGTGCCAGCAGTCAGGGCATCTCCTACGAGCAGTACTTC. Protein sequence: CASSQGISYEQYF.